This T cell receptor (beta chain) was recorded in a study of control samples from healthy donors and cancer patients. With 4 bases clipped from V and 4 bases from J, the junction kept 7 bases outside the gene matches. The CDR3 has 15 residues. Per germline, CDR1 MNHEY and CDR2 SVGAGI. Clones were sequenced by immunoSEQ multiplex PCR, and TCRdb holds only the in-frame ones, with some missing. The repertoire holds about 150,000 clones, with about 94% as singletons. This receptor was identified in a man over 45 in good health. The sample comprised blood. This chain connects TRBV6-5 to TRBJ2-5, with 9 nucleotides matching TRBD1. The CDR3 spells CASSSLQGARETQYF. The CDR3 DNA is TGTGCCAGCAGTTCCCTACAGGGGGCACGAGAGACCCAGTACTTC.